This T cell receptor beta chain was captured by sequencing in a study of OX40 agonist ivuxolimab in advanced cancers. About the study as a whole: Ivuxolimab, which targeted the costimulatory receptor OX40 (CD134), was an agonistic, fully human IgG2 monoclonal antibody. Intravenous ivuxolimab was administered to patients every 2 weeks at six dose levels: 0.01, 0.1, 0.3, 1.5, 3 and 10 mg/kg. Of the 50 to 55 dose-escalation patients, hepatocellular carcinoma was present in 19, melanoma in about 15, renal cell carcinoma in 9 and head and neck cancer in 9. In the dose-escalation cohort, 75% to 90% of patients were male, and the mean age was 60 years with a range of roughly 23 to 79. Prior anti-PD-1, anti-PD-L1 or anti-CTLA-4 therapy was permitted, and checkpoint inhibitors had been received by under 50% of dose-escalation patients. Partial responses occurred in three dose-escalation patients: two with cutaneous melanoma and one with hepatocellular carcinoma. Peripheral TCRbeta sequencing was intended to test whether TCR sequence diversity was altered and clonal T-cell expansion was caused by ivuxolimab. The paper describes the monotherapy dose-escalation part (N = 52 patients) of the phase I trial of ivuxolimab. Overall study outcomes, separate from this receptor: Low levels of normalized T-cell clonal expansion were also seen in some patients who did not respond. Partial responders in the 0.1-3.0 mg/kg groups had among the lowest normalized peripheral clonal expansion, especially among CD8+ T cells. The antigen specificity of the clonally expanded peripheral T cells was not determined. At doses from 0.1 to 3.0 mg/kg, clonal expansion was seen in both CD4+ and CD8+ blood T cells between baseline and week 6. After ivuxolimab, expanded clones were on average more numerous among CD8+ T cells than among CD4+ T cells.

Patients with a history of autoimmune disease or receiving systemic immunosuppression were excluded from the trial. In every dose cohort, peripheral blood was drawn for TCR sequencing at baseline, cycle 4 day 1, and cycle 7 day 1. Samples came from an open-label, multicenter, first-in-human phase I dose-escalation trial of ivuxolimab. Adults with locally advanced or metastatic melanoma, renal cell, hepatocellular, or head and neck squamous cell carcinoma were enrolled in the trial. Before TCR sequencing, CD4+ and CD8+ T cells were separately sorted from peripheral blood. Concerning this clone itself: Its antigen is still unknown. No base-level quality is on record; no much larger clone is a single base apart.

Genomic DNA was isolated from the sorted cells so that the TCRbeta CDR3 region could be sequenced. The immunoSEQ Assay was used for sequencing of TCRbeta CDR3 regions. Not all clones reach the TCRdb copy of this immuneACCESS table, which keeps in-frame sequences only. Checked studies attribute under half of the gap to unresolved V genes and leave the rest unexplained. The sample includes 15,000 or so clones, with roughly nine tenths observed a single time. Of the sample, around 64% is held by the ten largest clones. The germline ends are 13 bases apart after V is trimmed by 0 bases and J by 0 bases. The CDR3 spans 17 residues, from the cysteine through the phenylalanine. The entry retains the CDR3 DNA only, 51 bases that are in frame from base 1. Based on the germline V gene, the CDR1 and CDR2 sequences are SGHDN and FVKESK.

Sequencing used CD4+ or CD8+ T cells sorted from blood, obtained in a trial of the OX40 agonist ivuxolimab. This clonotype originated in an adult with an advanced solid tumor such as melanoma, head and neck, liver or kidney cancer. The sequence links TRBV14 to TRBJ2-3, with TRBD2 tentatively as D gene (5 bases match). The nucleotide sequence reads TGTGCCAGCAGCCAAGATCTGGGCGGGTCTAGCACAGATACGCAGTATTTT. Its product reads: CASSQDLGGSSTDTQYF.